The clone carrying this TCR beta chain was seen just once. Its antigen is still unknown. Germline V lookup: CDR1 SGHTA, CDR2 FQGTGA. The V end lost 5 bases, the J end lost 5 bases, and 17 bases lay between the germline ends. This CDR3 spans 15 amino acids. The data are from a study of T cell clonotyping in hematopoietic cell transplantation. Whole-study context: Pretransplant recipient samples were taken after cytoreduction. Study results and caveats: At the given depth, recipient repertoires were over 97% de novo clonotypes.

This table comes from immunoSEQ multiplex PCR, and its TCRdb copy is limited to in-frame clones, with some not included. The data contain some 13,000 clones, over 80% of them seen just once; the ten biggest clones take up about 15%. As to time point: recipient sample about 28 days before transplant, after cytoreduction. The sample here was peripheral blood mononuclear cells, taken before stem cell transplant. The chain recombines TRBV7-3 with TRBJ2-3; perhaps D is TRBD1 or TRBD2 (5 bases each). This TCR was sampled from a man aged 55 to 70 with acute myeloid leukemia. Some clones in this sample may be carry-over from other donors' samples. The DNA for the CDR3 is TGTGCCAGCAGCCAGGACGGGGCCCCCCGAGATACGCAGTATTTT. Translating it yields CASSQDGAPRDTQYF.